The clone carrying this TCR beta chain has a handful of counts. Antigen unknown. The CDR3 runs to 12 residues. Germline-derived CDR1 and CDR2 are SGHAT and FQDESV (reference sequence). V gave up 6 bases and J gave up 7 bases, with 12 bases separating them. This record comes from a study of beta chain features in type 1 diabetes. The study reverse transcribed the entire isolated RNA, so it sequenced expressed TCRB transcripts. Some clones are missing from TCRdb's copy, which holds only in-frame ones; the method was immunoSEQ multiplex PCR. The sample holds 130,000 or so clones, 9% seen once. Whole-study results and caveats: Shorter TCRB CDR3s, moderately but significantly so, were found in Type 1 diabetes patients in all four CD4+ subsets. Whether TCRB rearrangement is influenced by HLA type went unresolved here.

The sample comprised central memory CD4+ T cells from blood. This clonotype was obtained from a man aged 30 to 39 with type 1 diabetes. The chain joins TRBV11-1 to TRBJ1-1, with D unclear. This CDR3 is CASSRREVEAFF. For the CDR3, the DNA is TGTGCCAGCAGTCGGAGGGAGGTTGAAGCTTTCTTT.